The 20 T cell receptor beta chains presented below share a single source sample, sequenced in a study of blood T cell repertoires in COVID-19. Assay: immunoSEQ multiplex PCR; the TCRdb copy retains only in-frame clones and omits some. The sample consists of some 64,000 clones, more than 60% of them appearing once. Sequencing used peripheral blood. These receptors were obtained from a woman aged 80 or over with active or convalescent COVID-19.

The chain combines TRBV6-5 with TRBJ1-4; 7 bases match TRBD1. Germline lookup yields CDR1 MNHEY and CDR2 SVGAGI. CDR3 length: 16 amino acids. The junction had 1 base not matched to a gene; V was cut back by 0 bases and J by 0 bases. The CDR3 region is CASSYSGQPTNEKLFF. CDR3 nucleotides: TGTGCCAGCAGTTACTCGGGACAGCCAACTAATGAAAAACTGTTTTTT.

V gene TRBV19 combines with J gene TRBJ2-1, with TRBD2 as a possible D gene (6 bases). The V end was cut by 11 bases, the J end by 0 bases, with 14 bases between. Germline CDR1 is LNHDA and CDR2 is SQIVND (reference sequence). CDR3 length: 14 amino acids. The CDR3 loop is CAVSSRGSYNEQFF. CDR3 nucleotides: TGTGCCGTCTCCTCGCGGGGCTCCTACAATGAGCAGTTCTTC.

The chain combines TRBV5-4 with TRBJ1-6; D remains ambiguous. The germline gives CDR1 SGHNT, CDR2 YYREEE (reference sequence). This CDR3 is built from 14 residues. V was shortened by 1 base and J by 7 bases, with 9 bases between the two germline ends. The CDR3 spells CASSLPRQNSPLHF. The DNA for the CDR3 is TGTGCCAGCAGCTTGCCCAGGCAGAATTCACCCCTCCACTTT.

The chain uses TRBV5-1 and TRBJ2-3; 7 bases map to TRBD2. Germline V gene lookup returns CDR1 SGHRS and CDR2 YFSETQ. With 4 bases clipped from V and 5 bases from J, the junction kept 4 bases outside the gene matches. CDR3 size: 13 residues. CDR3 protein: CASSLAELDTQYF. The DNA for the CDR3 is TGCGCCAGCAGCCTAGCGGAACTAGATACGCAGTATTTT.

V gene TRBV30 combines with J gene TRBJ2-3; 7 bases are a match to TRBD2. The CDR3 totals 16 residues. From germline, CDR1 is GTSNPN and CDR2 SVGIG (reference sequence). V trimming: 2 bases; J trimming: 0 bases; junction bases outside the gene matches: 8. The CDR3 loop is CAWSPASGTSTDTQYF. CDR3 sequence (DNA): TGTGCCTGGAGTCCGGCTAGCGGAACTAGCACAGATACGCAGTATTTT.

The chain has TRBV7-2 and TRBJ1-6; D is perhaps TRBD1 (5 bases). V gave up 2 bases and J gave up 6 bases, with 14 bases separating them. CDR1 and CDR2 from the germline V gene are SGHTA and FQGNSA. The CDR3 contains 16 residues. The CDR3 spells CASSLYGRQFNSPLHF. CDR3 bases: TGTGCCAGCAGCTTATATGGTAGACAGTTTAATTCACCCCTCCACTTT.

Comments on this clone: An end of the junction differs from the germline gene, which may be a read error. This chain uses TRBV30 with TRBJ1-2; 9 positions match TRBD1. Germline V lookup: CDR1 GTSNPN, CDR2 SVGIG (reference sequence). The CDR3 spans 10 residues. The CDR3 region is CAWSGPGQGF. The DNA of the CDR3 is TGTGCCTGGAGTGGTCCGGGACAGGGCTTC.

The CDR3 region has the DNA TGTGCCAGCAGCCAAGCCGGTCCCAACTATGGCTACACCTTC. It codes for CASSQAGPNYGYTF. The V gene is TRBV3-1 (or the pseudogene TRBV3-2), the J gene TRBJ1-2, with unresolved D. The CDR3 contains 14 residues. From germline, CDR1 is LGHDT and CDR2 YNNKEL (reference sequence). Trimming stripped 1 base from V and 2 bases from J, with 8 bases between.

J is TRBJ1-5 and V is TRBV27, with a possible D match to TRBD1 (5 bases). Germline V gene data show CDR1 as MNHEY and CDR2 as SMNVEV (reference sequence). V gave up 5 bases and J gave up 0 bases, with 11 bases separating them. This CDR3 comprises 15 residues. The CDR3 spells CASSAGRGSNQPQHF. The CDR3 nucleotides read TGTGCCAGCAGTGCCGGGAGGGGTAGCAATCAGCCCCAGCATTTT.

This sequence joins TRBV5-5 and TRBJ1-2; tentative D call: TRBD1 (5 bases). The CDR3 covers 14 residues. V was pared by 1 base and J by 6 bases, with 13 bases between. CDR1 and CDR2 from the germline V gene are SGHKS and YYEKEE (reference sequence). The CDR3 DNA reads as TGTGCCAGCAGCTTGACGGAGGGGAGGGATGGCTACACCTTC. As protein: CASSLTEGRDGYTF.

There are a few counts of this clone. The CDR3 loop is CASRQGNQPQHF. In DNA, the CDR3 is TGTGCCAGCAGACAGGGAAATCAGCCCCAGCATTTT. This rearrangement joins TRBV3-1 (or the pseudogene TRBV3-2) to TRBJ1-5, with D perhaps matching TRBD1 (6 bases). The CDR3 spans 12 residues. CDR1 is LGHDT, CDR2 YNNKEL, per germline (reference sequence). Trimming took 6 bases from V and 4 from J, leaving 7 bases between them.

The chain is built from TRBV27 and TRBJ2-7; the match to TRBD1 covers 8 bases. The germline CDR1 and CDR2 sequences are MNHEY and SMNVEV (reference sequence). The length of the CDR3 is 13 residues. Germline trimming cut 10 bases from V and 5 bases from J; bases unmatched to any gene: 10. CDR3 protein: CANTDREGNEQYF. DNA for the CDR3: TGTGCCAACACGGACAGGGAAGGGAACGAGCAGTACTTC.

In this sample, this clone turned up once. The V and J genes are TRBV5-1 and TRBJ1-5; TRBD1 matches at 7 bases. The CDR3 spans 14 residues. From germline, CDR1 is SGHRS and CDR2 YFSETQ. The V gene end was trimmed by 4 bases and the J gene end by 7 bases; junction bases not matched to a gene: 8. CDR3: CASSATGADQPQHF. The DNA of the CDR3 is TGCGCCAGCAGCGCTACAGGGGCTGACCAGCCCCAGCATTTT.

This clone was seen more than once but under ten times. The J gene is TRBJ1-5, the V gene TRBV15; maybe TRBD1 (5 bases). Germline V lookup: CDR1 LNHNV, CDR2 YYDKDF (reference sequence). V shed 6 bases and J shed 4 bases, with 7 bases lying between them. The CDR3 is 12 residues long. The CDR3: CATRGGNQPQHF. DNA for the CDR3: TGTGCCACCAGGGGGGGGAATCAGCCCCAGCATTTT.

The rearrangement uses TRBV6-5 and TRBJ1-2; TRBD1 agrees at 10 bases. The CDR3 consists of 13 residues. V lost 11 bases to trimming and J lost 4 bases; unmatched junction nucleotides: 7. Germline loops: CDR1 MNHEY, CDR2 SVGAGI. The CDR3 coding sequence is TGTGCCGCCAGGGGACAGGGGTCCTATGGCTACACCTTC. Translated: CAARGQGSYGYTF.

This clone was seen a single time. This rearrangement joins TRBV18 to TRBJ1-1, with TRBD1 identical over 9 bases. Germline assignment: CDR1 KGHSH and CDR2 LQKENI. Trimming took 3 bases from V and 11 from J; bases not matched to a gene: 16. The CDR3 has 16 amino acids. CDR3 residues: CASSPSYTGQGVEAFF. CDR3 nucleotide sequence: TGTGCCAGCTCACCCAGCTACACGGGACAGGGTGTGGAGGCTTTCTTT. Using reference TRBV18 and TRBJ1-1 for the parts outside the CDR3, the full variable domain is NAGVMQNPRHLVRRRGQEARLRCSPMKGHSHVYWYRQLPEEGLKFMVYLQKENIIDESGMPKERFSAEFPKEGPSILRIQQVVRGDSAAYFCASSPSYTGQGVEAFFGQGTRLTVV.

The V call is TRBV5-5, the J call TRBJ2-5; D is uncertain. Germline CDR1 is SGHKS and CDR2 is YYEKEE (reference sequence). This CDR3 is 13 amino acids long. The V gene lost 0 bases and the J gene lost 1 base, with 4 bases spanning the gap. CDR3: CASSLGSQETQYF. As DNA, the CDR3 is TGTGCCAGCAGCTTGGGGAGCCAAGAGACCCAGTACTTC. Full variable domain (remainder filled in from reference TRBV5-5 and TRBJ2-5): DAGVTQSPTHLIKTRGQQVTLRCSPISGHKSVSWYQQVLGQGPQFIFQYYEKEERGRGNFPDRFSARQFPNYSSELNVNALLLGDSALYLCASSLGSQETQYFGPGTRLLVL.

Comment on this clone: Other DNA sequences in this sample translate to the same CDR3. The chain combines TRBV4-1 with TRBJ2-2; 8 nucleotides line up with TRBD1. The CDR3 is 18 amino acids. Germline V lookup: CDR1 MGHRA, CDR2 YSYEKL. V trimming: 0 bases; J trimming: 1 base; junction bases outside the gene matches: 7. The CDR3 DNA sequence: TGCGCCAGCAGCCAAGAGGGACAGGCCTTCTTGAACACCGGGGAGCTGTTTTTT. Translation: CASSQEGQAFLNTGELFF.

The rearrangement links TRBV12-3 or TRBV12-4 to TRBJ1-1; a possible D gene is TRBD1 (5 bases). This CDR3 has 13 residues. Trimming left V 7 bases short and J 1 base short, with 10 bases between. This chain's CDR3 is CASTWRGNTEAFF. Here the CDR3 DNA reads TGTGCCAGCACCTGGAGGGGGAACACTGAAGCTTTCTTT.

This clone was observed many times. V gene TRBV11-2 combines with J gene TRBJ2-7, with D maybe TRBD2 (6 bases). Germline V gene sequence: CDR1 SGHAT, CDR2 FQNNGV. This CDR3 comprises 14 residues. Trimming shortened V by 3 bases and J by 6 bases, and 15 bases separated the two germline ends. Here the CDR3 DNA reads TGTGCCAGCAGCTTGGTTGGGGGGATCGGCGAGCAGTACTTC. Translating gives CASSLVGGIGEQYF.